The present TCR beta chain was sequenced within a study of blood T cell repertoires in COVID-19. The junction had 7 bases not matched to a gene; V was cut back by 4 bases and J by 8 bases. Germline CDR1 reads SGHNT; CDR2 reads YYREEE (reference sequence). This CDR3 spans 14 amino acids. Regarding this clone: The sample has other DNA sequences that encode this CDR3 too.

The data were produced by immunoSEQ multiplex PCR, yet TCRdb's version contains in-frame clones alone and is incomplete. The data hold about 190,000 clones, with nearly 90% observed a single time. This TCR derives from a middle-aged man with acute or convalescent COVID-19. The sample was peripheral blood. The J gene is TRBJ1-4, the V gene TRBV5-4; 8 bases match TRBD1. The CDR3 region is CASSLQGAGEKLFF. DNA of the CDR3: TGTGCCAGCAGCCTTCAGGGGGCTGGCGAAAAACTGTTTTTT.